This T cell receptor (beta chain) was identified during a study of T cells in Graves' hyperthyroidism and ophthalmopathy. The CDR3 runs to 16 residues. Germline lookup yields CDR1 MGHRA and CDR2 YSYEKL. The junction had 2 bases not matched to a gene; V was cut back by 3 bases and J by 0 bases. This clonotype was seen more than once but under ten times. Amplification targeted TCR beta CDR3 regions from RNA transcripts. The HTBI primer set drove a first-round RT-PCR of the TCR CDR3. TCRdb used MiXCR to reprocess the multiplex PCR reads, holding one entry per CDR3 protein. The repertoire holds approximately 370,000 distinct CDR3 sequences, approximately 15% seen once, with roughly 33% in the top ten.

The receptor was derived from a woman in her thirties with Graves' hyperthyroidism. The sample was blood. The chain joins TRBV4-1 to TRBJ2-5, with TRBD2 identical over 12 bases. The CDR3 DNA is TGCGCCAGCAGCCAGGCTAGCGGGAGGGACCAAGAGACCCAGTACTTC. This sequence encodes CASSQASGRDQETQYF.